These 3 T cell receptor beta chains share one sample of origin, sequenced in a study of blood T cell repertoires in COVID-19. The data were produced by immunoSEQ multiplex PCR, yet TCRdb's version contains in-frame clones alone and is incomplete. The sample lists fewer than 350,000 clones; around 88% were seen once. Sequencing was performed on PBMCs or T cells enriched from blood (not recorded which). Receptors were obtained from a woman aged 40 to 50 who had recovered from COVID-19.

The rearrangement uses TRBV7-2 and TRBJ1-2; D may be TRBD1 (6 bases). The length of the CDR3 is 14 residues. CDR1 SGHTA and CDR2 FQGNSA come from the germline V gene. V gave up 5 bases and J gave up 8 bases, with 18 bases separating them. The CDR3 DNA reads TGTGCCAGCAGCCAGGACAGACCTTGGACGGGCTACACCTTC. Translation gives CASSQDRPWTGYTF.

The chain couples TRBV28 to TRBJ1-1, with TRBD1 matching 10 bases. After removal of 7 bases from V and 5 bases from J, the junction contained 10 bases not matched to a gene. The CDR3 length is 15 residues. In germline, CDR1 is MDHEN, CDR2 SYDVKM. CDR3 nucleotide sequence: TGTGCCAGCAACCCACCGACAGGGGGCAGGACTGAAGCTTTCTTT. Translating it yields CASNPPTGGRTEAFF.

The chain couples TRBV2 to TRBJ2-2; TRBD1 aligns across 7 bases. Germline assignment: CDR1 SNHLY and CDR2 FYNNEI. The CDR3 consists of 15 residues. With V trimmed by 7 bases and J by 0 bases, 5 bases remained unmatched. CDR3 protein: CASMLTGSNTGELFF. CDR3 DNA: TGTGCCAGCATGTTGACAGGGTCGAACACCGGGGAGCTGTTTTTT.